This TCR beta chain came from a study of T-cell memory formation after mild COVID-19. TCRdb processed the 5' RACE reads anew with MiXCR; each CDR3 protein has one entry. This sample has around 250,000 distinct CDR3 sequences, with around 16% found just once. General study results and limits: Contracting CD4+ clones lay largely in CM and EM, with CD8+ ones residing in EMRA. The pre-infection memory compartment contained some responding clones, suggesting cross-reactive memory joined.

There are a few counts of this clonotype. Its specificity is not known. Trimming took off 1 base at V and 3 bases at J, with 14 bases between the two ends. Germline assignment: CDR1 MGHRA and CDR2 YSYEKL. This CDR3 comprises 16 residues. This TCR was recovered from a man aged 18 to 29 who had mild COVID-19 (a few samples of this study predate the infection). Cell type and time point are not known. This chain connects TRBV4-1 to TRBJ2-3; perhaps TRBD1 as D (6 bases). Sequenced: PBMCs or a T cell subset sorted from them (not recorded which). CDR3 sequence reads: CASSQAAGDSTDTQYF. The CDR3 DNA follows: TGCGCCAGCAGCCAAGCGGCAGGGGATAGTACAGATACGCAGTATTTT.